This T cell receptor beta chain was sequenced during a study of CD8 T cells in Susac syndrome. About 0.5 to 1 ug RNA was reverse transcribed with random hexamers. TCRdb passed the immunoSEQ multiplex PCR reads through MiXCR, listing each CDR3 protein once. The sample shows approximately 170,000 distinct CDR3 sequences, 93% of them seen only once. Sequencing targeted TCR beta in T cells from blood (CD8+ and CD4+). This CDR3 is 14 amino acids long. The V gene's germline CDR1 is SGHNT and CDR2 YENEEA. V dropped 0 bases and J dropped 7 bases, with 12 bases sitting between them. Sequencing was performed on CD4+ T cells from PBMCs. This sequence joins TRBV11-3 and TRBJ2-5; possible D gene TRBD2, 6 bases. This TCR was sampled from a human donor in good health. CDR3 protein: CASSLDRDLGTQYF. The CDR3 DNA reads as TGTGCCAGCAGCTTAGATCGGGACTTGGGGACCCAGTACTTC. The entire variable domain, with the rest obtained from reference TRBV11-3 and TRBJ2-5, is as follows: EAGVVQSPRYKIIEKKQPVAFWCNPISGHNTLYWYLQNLGQGPELLIRYENEEAVDDSQLPKDRFSAERLKGVDSTLKIQPAELGDSAVYLCASSLDRDLGTQYFGPGTRLLVL.